Below, 21 T cell receptor beta chains from the same sample are listed, as sequenced in a study of post-analysis software for immune sequencing data. No antigen is known for these receptors. Study findings and constraints: Four or five TRBV segments were more frequent in patients than controls; TRBV5-6, TRBV5-1 and TRBV20-1 belonged to this group.

Each TCR beta cDNA library carried unique molecular identifiers. TCRdb passed the PCR reads through MiXCR, listing each CDR3 protein once. The table has hundreds of thousands of distinct CDR3 sequences, 30% seen once. Sequenced: blood. The receptors were sampled from a girl under 18 with multiple sclerosis.

This clonotype was found a few times. J is TRBJ2-5 and V is TRBV7-9; D is unclear. The CDR3 covers 17 residues. V was trimmed by 4 bases and J by 5 bases, leaving 23 bases between them. Germline V CDR1 and CDR2: SEHNR, FQNEAQ (reference sequence). CDR3 nucleotide sequence: TGTGCCAGCAGCTCCCTCCCCAGGCTCCTCTGGGCGGAGACCCAGTACTTC. This codes for CASSSLPRLLWAETQYF. Drawing the rest from reference TRBV7-9 and TRBJ2-5, the complete variable domain is DTGVSQNPRHKITKRGQNVTFRCDPISEHNRLYWYRQTLGQGPEFLTYFQNEAQLEKSRLLSDRFSAERPKGSFSTLEIQRTEQGDSAMYLCASSSLPRLLWAETQYFGPGTRLLVL.

This clonotype was recorded at least ten times. J is TRBJ1-1 and V is TRBV12-3 or TRBV12-4, with 8 bases matching TRBD1. Trimming cost V 6 bases and J 0 bases; bases outside gene matches: 9. This CDR3 has 16 residues. The CDR3 spells CASSKTTGGVNTEAFF. The CDR3 bases are TGTGCCAGCAGCAAAACTACAGGGGGGGTGAACACTGAAGCTTTCTTT.

V gene TRBV10-3 combines with J gene TRBJ2-5, with 8 bases matching TRBD2. The V segment lost 7 bases and the J segment 0 bases; nucleotides outside the gene matches: 4. CDR1 ENHRY and CDR2 SYGVKD come from the germline V gene. This CDR3 region has 14 residues. CDR3 loop: CAINGGGYQETQYF. In nucleotides, the CDR3 is TGTGCCATCAATGGCGGGGGGTACCAAGAGACCCAGTACTTC.

Comments on this clonotype: A much more abundant neighbour one base away suggests this may be a read error. The chain links TRBV29-1 to TRBJ2-1; TRBD1 matches at 7 bases. Germline lookup yields CDR1 SQVTM and CDR2 ANQGSEA. The junction had 19 bases not matched to a gene; V was cut back by 8 bases and J by 0 bases. The CDR3 covers 18 residues. This CDR3 reads CSSKGTVMSTNSYNEQFF. The CDR3 DNA is TGCAGCTCAAAAGGGACAGTCATGAGTACTAACTCCTACAATGAGCAGTTCTTC.

The rearrangement joins TRBV6-2 or TRBV6-3 to TRBJ1-2; D ambiguous. Trimming shortened V by 0 bases and J by 3 bases, and 17 bases separated the two germline ends. Germline V gene sequence: CDR1 MNHEY, CDR2 SVGEGT. The CDR3 sequence is 17 residues long. DNA of the CDR3: TGTGCCAGCAGTTACTCGGCTCGGAGGAGAAACGACTATGGCTACACCTTC. Translation: CASSYSARRRNDYGYTF.

The chain has TRBV27 and TRBJ2-1, with 7 positions matching TRBD2. The V gene's germline CDR1 is MNHEY and CDR2 SMNVEV (reference sequence). V lost 6 bases, J lost 6 bases, and 5 bases stayed unmatched. This CDR3 has 13 residues. The chain's CDR3 is CASRIGGSNEQFF. The CDR3 nucleotides read TGTGCCAGCAGGATCGGGGGGAGCAATGAGCAGTTCTTC.

This chain joins TRBV3-1 and TRBJ1-2; D is ambiguous. CDR3 size: 16 residues. With 0 bases removed from V and 3 bases from J, the gap between germline ends came to 14 bases. Germline V gene sequence: CDR1 LGHDT, CDR2 YNNKEL (reference sequence). The CDR3 reads CASSQDQRVADYGYTF. The CDR3 DNA reads as TGTGCCAGCAGCCAAGATCAAAGGGTGGCGGACTATGGCTACACCTTC.

This chain joins TRBV4-1 and TRBJ2-7; D gene unclear. The J call may be incorrect, as the DNA end agrees better with TRBJ2-5. Germline lookup yields CDR1 MGHRA and CDR2 YSYEKL. The CDR3 is 14 residues long. The CDR3 loop is CASSHPGWGATQYF. The CDR3 DNA is TGCGCCAGCAGCCACCCGGGTTGGGGTGCGACCCAGTACTTC.

A word on this clonotype: With a much larger clone just one base away, this may be a read error. CDR3 sequence: CSVEGGGGGGEQYF. DNA of the CDR3: TGCAGCGTTGAGGGCGGTGGCGGTGGTGGCGAGCAGTACTTC. The rearrangement links TRBV29-1 to TRBJ2-5; D ambiguous. The DNA end is a closer match to TRBJ2-7, so the J assignment may be wrong. Germline V gives CDR1 SQVTM, CDR2 ANQGSEA. The CDR3 sequence is 14 residues long.

This chain joins TRBV27 and TRBJ1-2, with D unclear. Trimming removed 6 bases from V and 1 base from J, with 18 bases in between. CDR3 length: 16 residues. Germline CDR1 MNHEY, CDR2 SMNVEV (reference sequence). This CDR3 reads CASRRTGPTDNYGYTF. The CDR3 region has the DNA TGTGCCAGCAGACGGACGGGCCCCACCGATAACTATGGCTACACCTTC.

This clonotype came up a few times. This sequence joins TRBV28 and TRBJ2-7, with 9 bases identical to TRBD1. The germline gives CDR1 MDHEN, CDR2 SYDVKM. V lost 5 bases to trimming and J lost 4 bases; unmatched junction nucleotides: 12. The CDR3 sequence is 16 residues long. The CDR3 sequence is CASSGPGQGPGYEQYF. The DNA of the CDR3 is TGTGCCAGCAGTGGCCCGGGACAGGGCCCAGGATACGAGCAGTACTTC.

The V and J genes are TRBV3-1 and TRBJ2-7; tentative D call: TRBD2 (6 bases). The DNA end favors TRBJ2-5, so the J call may be wrong. The germline V gene encodes CDR1 LGHDT and CDR2 YNNKEL (reference sequence). This CDR3 is built from 11 residues. The CDR3 spells CASNGGETQYF. The CDR3 DNA reads as TGTGCCAGCAACGGAGGGGAGACCCAGTACTTC.

Notes on this clonotype: This could be a read error, since a much larger clone is one nucleotide away. The CDR3 DNA reads TGTGCCAGCAGGGGCTACGAGCAGGACTTC. Translating gives CASRGYEQDF. V usage is TRBV2 and J usage is TRBJ2-7; D is ambiguous. The CDR3 length is 10 residues. Looked up from germline, CDR1 is SNHLY and CDR2 is FYNNEI. Full variable domain (missing parts from reference TRBV2 and TRBJ2-7): EPEVTQTPSHQVTQMGQEVILRCVPISNHLYFYWYRQILGQKVEFLVSFYNNEISEKSEIFDDQFSVERPDGSNFTLKIRSTKLEDSAMYFCASRGYEQDFGPGTRLTVT.

This clonotype was counted between two and nine times. The rearrangement joins TRBV7-2 to TRBJ2-3; 8 nucleotides align to TRBD2. The CDR3 has 16 amino acids. Germline V lookup: CDR1 SGHTA, CDR2 FQGNSA. Trimming at V came to 5 bases and at J to 4 bases, leaving 11 bases not matched to a gene. CDR3 sequence reads: CASSALSGTPSDTQYF. The DNA for the CDR3 is TGTGCCAGCAGCGCTCTTAGCGGGACCCCCTCAGATACGCAGTATTTT. Full variable domain (remainder filled in from reference TRBV7-2 and TRBJ2-3): GAGVSQSPSNKVTEKGKDVELRCDPISGHTALYWYRQSLGQGLEFLIYFQGNSAPDKSGLPSDRFSAERTGGSVSTLTIQRTQQEDSAVYLCASSALSGTPSDTQYFGPGTRLTVL.

This chain connects TRBV7-2 to TRBJ1-2, with D perhaps TRBD1 (5 bases). CDR1 and CDR2 (germline): SGHTA, FQGNSA. The CDR3 sequence is 15 residues long. Between the trimmed V and J ends, which lost 1 base and 2 bases, there was a span of 11 bases. The CDR3 coding sequence is TGTGCCAGCAGCTTAGTACCGGGGGGGAACTATGGCTACACCTTC. Translating it yields CASSLVPGGNYGYTF.

The J gene is TRBJ2-5, the V gene TRBV16, with a weak D call TRBD1 (6 bases). V lost 1 base, J lost 5 bases, and 14 bases lay in between. Looked up from germline, CDR1 is KGHSY and CDR2 is FQNENV. The CDR3 covers 15 residues. This chain's CDR3 is CASSQFGRGEETQYF. The CDR3 DNA reads TGTGCCAGCAGCCAATTCGGCAGGGGTGAGGAGACCCAGTACTTC.

This clonotype turned up a few times. This sequence joins TRBV10-3 and TRBJ2-1; possibly TRBD1 for D (6 bases). This CDR3 is 15 amino acids long. In germline, CDR1 is ENHRY, CDR2 SYGVKD. Trimming pared 0 bases from V and 7 bases from J, leaving 13 bases between. The CDR3 coding sequence is TGTGCCATCAGTGAGTCGGGCGGACAGCCAAATGAGCAGTTCTTC. It encodes CAISESGGQPNEQFF.

The V call is TRBV24-1, the J call TRBJ1-2; D perhaps matches TRBD1 (6 bases). The CDR3 contains 15 residues. Trimming left V 7 bases short and J 0 bases short, with 14 bases between. From germline, CDR1 is KGHDR and CDR2 SFDVKD. The CDR3 reads CATSSSGEANYGYTF. Written as DNA, the CDR3 is TGTGCCACCAGCTCCTCAGGGGAGGCTAACTATGGCTACACCTTC.

As for this clonotype: The junction and the germline gene differ at one end; a read error may be behind it. J is TRBJ1-2 and V is TRBV7-2, with 7 bases matching TRBD1. The germline V gene encodes CDR1 SGHTA and CDR2 FQGNSA. The length of the CDR3 is 13 residues. The CDR3 protein is CVSSPTGQHGYTF. DNA for the CDR3: TGTGTCAGCAGCCCAACGGGACAGCATGGCTACACCTTC.

About this clonotype itself: A much larger clone lies a single base off, so this may be a read error. The chain has TRBV9 and TRBJ2-3, with TRBD2 matching 10 bases. This CDR3 contains 15 residues. Germline V lookup: CDR1 SGDLS, CDR2 YYNGEE. V shed 4 bases, J shed 6 bases, and the junction held 8 bases outside the gene matches. The CDR3 loop reads CASSTRGAGGDTQYF. DNA of the CDR3: TGTGCCAGCAGCACCCGGGGAGCGGGAGGGGATACGCAGTATTTT.

This clonotype was counted between two and nine times. This chain links TRBV6-6 with TRBJ1-4, with a weak D call TRBD1 (6 bases). The CDR3 has 15 amino acids. The V gene lost 2 bases and the J gene lost 7 bases, with 14 bases spanning the gap. Germline V gives CDR1 MNHNY, CDR2 SVGAGI (reference sequence). The CDR3 is CASSYGGSLLEKLFF. CDR3 sequence (DNA): TGTGCCAGCAGTTACGGGGGCAGCCTACTTGAAAAACTGTTTTTT.